This record covers a single T cell receptor beta chain. This specimen belongs to a study of blood T cell repertoires in COVID-19. Study-level information: Researchers got acute and convalescent COVID-19 samples from the United States, Italy and Spain. Sample material is recorded as cDNA or gDNA derived from T cells, B-cell-depleted T cells, or PBMCs.

V was shortened by 5 bases and J by 5 bases, with 9 bases between the two germline ends. CDR3 length: 12 residues. Germline lookup yields CDR1 MNHEY and CDR2 SMNVEV (reference sequence). The Seattle patients joined while their infection was active and were tracked longitudinally afterward. In the authors' workflow: Nucleated cell number was recorded as an estimate derived from reference gene primer amplification. Clones were sequenced by immunoSEQ multiplex PCR, and TCRdb holds only the in-frame ones, with some missing. For V, J and clone size, that table is used; D and trimming come from the DNA. The sample consists of under 200,000 clones, 70% to 90% of them appearing once.

J is TRBJ2-5 and V is TRBV27, with D unclear. This sequence was found in a man aged 60 to 69 with COVID-19, enrolled during active disease. Sample: peripheral blood. CDR3 nucleotide sequence: TGTGCCAGCAGTACCCGCCGGGAGACCCAGTACTTC. Translation: CASSTRRETQYF.